This T cell receptor beta chain was captured in a study of molecular identifiers for immune sequencing clone quantification. The CDR3 runs to 15 residues. Per germline, CDR1 MNHEY and CDR2 SVGAGI. The junction had 7 bases not matched to a gene; V was cut back by 0 bases and J by 6 bases. TCRdb passed the PCR reads through MiXCR, listing each CDR3 protein once. The table has around 460,000 distinct CDR3 sequences, about 21% seen once; the top ten hold 0.7% to 1%. This TCR derives from a human donor in good health. Some libraries in this study had Jurkat cell RNA spiked in. V usage is TRBV6-5 and J usage is TRBJ2-7; 8 bases match TRBD1. The sample consisted of naive CD8+ T cells from blood, with Jurkat cell RNA spiked in. Subset indicated: FACS-sorted CD8+CD4-CCR7+CD45RA+ naive T cells. The CDR3 DNA reads as TGTGCCAGCAGTTACTCGTGGCAGGGGGCCCGCGAGCAGTACTTC. Translation gives CASSYSWQGAREQYF.